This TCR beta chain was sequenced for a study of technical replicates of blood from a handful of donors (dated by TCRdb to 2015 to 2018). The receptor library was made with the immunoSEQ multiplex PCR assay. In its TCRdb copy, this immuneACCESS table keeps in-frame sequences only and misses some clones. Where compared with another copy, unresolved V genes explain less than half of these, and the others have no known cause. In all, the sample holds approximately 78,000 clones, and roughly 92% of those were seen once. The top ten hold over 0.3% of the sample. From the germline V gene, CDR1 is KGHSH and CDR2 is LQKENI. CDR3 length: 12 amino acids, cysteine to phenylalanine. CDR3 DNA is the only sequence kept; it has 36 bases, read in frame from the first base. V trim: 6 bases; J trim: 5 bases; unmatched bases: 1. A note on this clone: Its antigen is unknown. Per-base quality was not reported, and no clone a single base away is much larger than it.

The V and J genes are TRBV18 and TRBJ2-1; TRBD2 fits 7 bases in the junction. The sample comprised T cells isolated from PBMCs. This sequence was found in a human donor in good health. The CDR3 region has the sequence CASSRENNEQFF. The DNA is TGTGCCAGCTCGCGGGAGAACAATGAGCAGTTCTTC.